The 28 T cell receptor beta chains below come from one sample, sequenced in a study of read filtering for tumor transcriptome and immune sequencing. The library was built from 400 to 500 ng RNA with molecular barcoded adaptors for alpha/delta and beta/gamma chains. One entry per CDR3 protein results from TCRdb running MiXCR on the reads. The sample consists of 75,000 to 95,000 distinct CDR3 sequences, roughly 21% of them appearing once. Sequencing used a population of CD138-negative cells sorted from bone marrow. The receptors stem from a donor at least 40 years old with multiple myeloma.

Comments on this clonotype: This likely traces to a read error, being one base from a far larger clone. V usage is TRBV7-2 and J usage is TRBJ1-1, with 7 bases aligning to TRBD1. The junction had 5 bases not matched to a gene; V was cut back by 5 bases and J by 5 bases. In germline, CDR1 is SGHTA, CDR2 FQGNSA. The CDR3 length is 13 residues. The CDR3 region is CASSPGGGTEAFF. Written as DNA, the CDR3 is TGTGCCAGCAGCCCAGGGGGGGGGACTGAAGCTTTCTTT. The whole variable domain, remainder taken from reference TRBV7-2 and TRBJ1-1, is GAGVSQSPSNKVTEKGKDVELRCDPISGHTALYWYRQSLGQGLEFLIYFQGNSAPDKSGLPSDRFSAERTGGSVSTLTIQRTQQEDSAVYLCASSPGGGTEAFFGQGTRLTVV.

This clonotype was seen many times. The chain carries TRBV9 and TRBJ2-1, with D maybe TRBD2 (6 bases). Trimming left V 0 bases short and J 9 bases short, with 13 bases between. Germline V lookup: CDR1 SGDLS, CDR2 YYNGEE. This CDR3 contains 14 residues. CDR3 residues: CASSVAGSGGEQFF. The CDR3 DNA reads as TGTGCCAGCAGCGTAGCGGGTAGCGGAGGTGAGCAGTTCTTC.

For this clonotype: The CDR3 carries no conserved terminal phenylalanine or tryptophan, so it likely arises from a read error. This chain links TRBV5-1 with TRBJ2-2, with D perhaps assigned TRBD1 or TRBD2 (5 bases each). Per germline, CDR1 SGHRS and CDR2 YFSETQ. The CDR3 extends over 18 amino acids. The V end was cut by 2 bases, the J end by 3 bases, with 20 bases between. CDR3 protein: CASSLIEGQDSYTGELFL. The CDR3 nucleotides are TGCGCCAGCAGCTTAATTGAGGGTCAAGACAGTTACACCGGGGAGCTGTTTCTT.

This clonotype was found a few times. The rearrangement uses TRBV28 and TRBJ2-7; 8 nucleotides match TRBD1. Germline assignment: CDR1 MDHEN and CDR2 SYDVKM. The CDR3 contains 13 residues. V was pared by 4 bases and J by 12 bases, with 11 bases of the junction left unmatched. DNA for the CDR3: TGTGCCAGCAGTTCTCCGGGACAGGCCCTGGCGTACTTC. It is translated as CASSSPGQALAYF.

This clonotype was found many times. The V and J genes are TRBV5-1 and TRBJ2-3; 8 bases map to TRBD2. Germline loops: CDR1 SGHRS, CDR2 YFSETQ. Unmatched junction bases numbered 2, after V lost 4 bases and J lost 4 bases. This CDR3 comprises 13 residues. The CDR3 here is CASSPGGADTQYF. The CDR3 coding sequence is TGCGCCAGCAGCCCGGGGGGGGCAGATACGCAGTATTTT.

This clonotype was detected many times. The chain joins TRBV24-1 to TRBJ2-1; 12 nucleotides agree with TRBD2. The CDR3 covers 16 residues. The V gene end was trimmed by 0 bases and the J gene end by 8 bases; junction bases not matched to a gene: 4. Germline V gives CDR1 KGHDR, CDR2 SFDVKD. CDR3 protein: CATSDLELAGGDEQFF. For the CDR3, the DNA is TGTGCCACCAGTGATTTGGAGCTAGCGGGGGGGGATGAGCAGTTCTTC.

Ten or more counts support this clonotype. The chain couples TRBV2 to TRBJ1-2; possibly TRBD1 for D (5 bases). In germline, CDR1 is SNHLY, CDR2 FYNNEI. V lost 6 bases, J lost 2 bases, and 10 bases lay in between. There are 13 residues in the CDR3. The CDR3 DNA follows: TGTGCCAGCAGCACCGGGGCCAACTATGGCTACACCTTC. This translates into CASSTGANYGYTF. Full variable domain (outside the CDR3, taken from reference TRBV2 and TRBJ1-2): EPEVTQTPSHQVTQMGQEVILRCVPISNHLYFYWYRQILGQKVEFLVSFYNNEISEKSEIFDDQFSVERPDGSNFTLKIRSTKLEDSAMYFCASSTGANYGYTFGSGTRLTVV.

This clonotype came up many times. J is TRBJ2-2 and V is TRBV29-1; D not resolved. The V and J ends lost 2 bases and 0 bases respectively, with 4 bases between them. The CDR3 totals 13 residues. Germline V lookup: CDR1 SQVTM, CDR2 ANQGSEA. As DNA, the CDR3 is TGCAGCGTTGAAACCACGAACACCGGGGAGCTGTTTTTT. Its translation: CSVETTNTGELFF.

This clonotype has a count of ten or more. The chain carries TRBV20-1 and TRBJ1-1; D unclear. Trimming removed 2 bases at V and 1 base at J, with 5 bases between. The CDR3 has 12 amino acids. Germline V CDR1 and CDR2: DFQATT, SNEGSKA (reference sequence). The CDR3 region has the DNA TGCAGTGCTAGACAGCCGAACACTGAAGCTTTCTTT. This encodes CSARQPNTEAFF.

This clonotype was seen a handful of times. This rearrangement joins TRBV20-1 to TRBJ1-2; no definite D call. Between the trimmed V and J ends, which lost 5 bases and 2 bases, there was a span of 6 bases. CDR3 length: 11 residues. Germline V lookup: CDR1 DFQATT, CDR2 SNEGSKA (reference sequence). As DNA, the CDR3 is TGCAGTGCTGAGGTGAACTATGGCTACACCTTC. Translated: CSAEVNYGYTF.

This clonotype was seen repeatedly, ten times or more. The chain combines TRBV29-1 with TRBJ2-1, with TRBD1 matching over 11 bases. Germline trimming cut 4 bases from V and 5 bases from J; bases unmatched to any gene: 4. The CDR3 has 14 residues. Germline-derived CDR1 and CDR2 are SQVTM and ANQGSEA. The CDR3 loop is CSVVWGQGDNEQFF. The CDR3 region has the DNA TGCAGCGTTGTATGGGGACAGGGGGACAATGAGCAGTTCTTC.

This clonotype was found many times. V gene TRBV4-1 combines with J gene TRBJ2-2; D is unclear. V lost 0 bases and J lost 0, with 8 bases in between. Looked up from germline, CDR1 is MGHRA and CDR2 is YSYEKL. There are 16 residues in the CDR3. The CDR3 nucleotides are TGCGCCAGCAGCCAAGAGAGCAGTCCGAACACCGGGGAGCTGTTTTTT. This gives the protein CASSQESSPNTGELFF.

The chain uses TRBV15 and TRBJ2-5; possibly TRBD2 for D (5 bases). Germline V gene sequence: CDR1 LNHNV, CDR2 YYDKDF (reference sequence). V lost 7 bases and J lost 2, with 20 bases in between. The CDR3 consists of 16 residues. CDR3 amino acids: CATTEGGGNIQETQYF. The CDR3 DNA follows: TGTGCCACCACCGAAGGAGGCGGAAACATTCAAGAGACCCAGTACTTC. Supplemented by reference TRBV15 and TRBJ2-5, the full variable domain reads DAMVIQNPRYQVTQFGKPVTLSCSQTLNHNVMYWYQQKSSQAPKLLFHYYDKDFNNEADTPDNFQSRRPNTSFCFLDIRSPGLGDTAMYLCATTEGGGNIQETQYFGPGTRLLVL.

This clonotype was seen only a few times. This chain joins TRBV5-8 and TRBJ2-3; the D is unclear. TRBJ1-5 explains the end of the DNA better; the J call may be wrong. The CDR3 is 14 amino acids. Looked up from germline, CDR1 is SGHTS and CDR2 is YDEGEE. The chain's CDR3 is CASSLGLTTDTQHF. In DNA form, the CDR3 reads TGTGCCAGCAGCTTGGGGCTAACCACAGATACGCAGCATTTT.

The table lists this clonotype with a few counts. The chain joins TRBV20-1 to TRBJ1-3, with a tentative D call TRBD1 (6 bases). CDR1 and CDR2 (germline): DFQATT, SNEGSKA (reference sequence). The CDR3 is made up of 14 amino acids. The germline V and J ends were trimmed by 4 bases and 0 bases, with 10 bases remaining between them. CDR3 residues: CSATQGISGNTIYF. The CDR3 nucleotides read TGCAGTGCTACGCAGGGGATCTCTGGAAACACCATATATTTT.

This clonotype has just one count. A much larger clone differs by one base, so this may be a read error. The chain combines TRBV5-4 with TRBJ1-2, with D unresolved. Germline V CDR1 and CDR2: SGHNT, YYREEE (reference sequence). This CDR3 is built from 13 residues. CDR3 in DNA: TGTGCCAGCGGCTTGGATGGAGGGCAGGGCTACACCTTC. Its translation is CASGLDGGQGYTF. The variable domain in full, completed from reference TRBV5-4 and TRBJ1-2, reads ETGVTQSPTHLIKTRGQQVTLRCSSQSGHNTVSWYQQALGQGPQFIFQYYREEENGRGNFPPRFSGLQFPNYSSELNVNALELDDSALYLCASGLDGGQGYTFGSGTRLTVV.

The V call is TRBV2, the J call TRBJ2-3; D is perhaps TRBD1 (6 bases). Germline loops: CDR1 SNHLY, CDR2 FYNNEI. CDR3 size: 14 residues. The V gene lost 7 bases and the J gene lost 1 base, with 12 bases spanning the gap. In nucleotides, the CDR3 is TGTGCCAGCACCCAGAAGGGGGGCACAGATACGCAGTATTTT. Its protein product is CASTQKGGTDTQYF.

This clonotype was counted between two and nine times. This may stem from a read error, because a much larger clone lies one nucleotide away. The V call is TRBV28, the J call TRBJ2-7; the D is unclear. Germline CDR1 reads MDHEN; CDR2 reads SYDVKM. V was clipped by 7 bases and J by 0 bases, with 16 bases between them. The CDR3 is made up of 15 amino acids. CDR3 loop: CASTSPVTNSYEQYF. The CDR3 DNA follows: TGTGCCAGCACCTCGCCGGTGACAAACTCCTACGAGCAGTACTTC.

This clonotype was seen a single time. A clone one base away is much larger, so this may be a read error. The chain recombines TRBV28 with TRBJ1-1, with no clear D. V was cut by 5 bases and J by 0 bases, with 7 bases left in between. This CDR3 is built from 13 residues. The germline V gene has CDR1 MDHEN and CDR2 SYDVKM. The DNA of the CDR3 is TGTGCCAGCAGTCTTGACGTGAACACTGAAGCTTTCTTT. Translated, it gives CASSLDVNTEAFF.

This clonotype was detected a few times. The rearrangement links TRBV5-1 to TRBJ1-3; D gene uncertain. The CDR3 loop spans 12 amino acids. V was trimmed by 0 bases and J by 4 bases, leaving 2 bases between them. The germline V gene encodes CDR1 SGHRS and CDR2 YFSETQ. The CDR3 region has the DNA TGCGCCAGCAGCTTGGAGGGAAACACCATATATTTT. It codes for CASSLEGNTIYF.

Worth noting for this clonotype: A much bigger clone sits one base away, suggesting this may be a read error. The chain has TRBV29-1 and TRBJ1-1, with TRBD1 identical over 7 bases. This CDR3 region has 13 residues. J was trimmed by 2 bases and V by 7 bases; bases with no gene match: 7. CDR1 is SQVTM and CDR2 is ANQGSEA in the germline V gene. CDR3 loop: CSEGTALNTEAFF. The CDR3, as DNA: TGCAGCGAAGGGACAGCGCTAAACACTGAAGCTTTCTTT.

This clonotype was counted at least ten times. The chain carries TRBV11-2 and TRBJ1-4, with a possible D match to TRBD1 (5 bases). This CDR3 has 15 amino acids. Germline CDR1 is SGHAT and CDR2 is FQNNGV. The ends were cut back, 7 bases at V and 8 bases at J, with 20 bases in the middle. CDR3 protein: CASIEGVRTREKLFF. DNA of the CDR3: TGTGCCAGCATCGAAGGGGTCCGAACCCGAGAAAAACTGTTTTTT.

This clonotype was seen many times. The genes are TRBV2 and TRBJ1-4, with D possibly TRBD1 on 5 matching bases. V shed 5 bases and J shed 3 bases, with 13 bases lying between them. This CDR3 region has 15 residues. The germline CDR1 and CDR2 sequences are SNHLY and FYNNEI. This chain's CDR3 is CASSLEGRPNEKLFF. The CDR3 coding sequence is TGTGCCAGCAGTCTAGAGGGACGTCCTAATGAAAAACTGTTTTTT.

Remarks on this clonotype: The CDR3 does not close with the conserved phenylalanine or tryptophan, likely indicating a read error. The V and J genes are TRBV6-2 or TRBV6-3 and TRBJ2-7; tentative D call: TRBD2 (5 bases). The CDR3 is made up of 16 amino acids. V was cut by 2 bases and J by 0 bases, with 14 bases left in between. The germline gives CDR1 MNHEY, CDR2 SVGEGT. This chain's CDR3 is CASSYPDYLSSYEQYL. Here the CDR3 DNA reads TGTGCCAGCAGTTACCCTGACTACCTGAGCTCCTACGAGCAGTACTTA.

This clonotype was found many times. The V gene is TRBV20-1, the J gene TRBJ2-7; TRBD1 matches at 11 bases. The CDR3 consists of 13 residues. With V trimmed by 6 bases and J by 6 bases, 7 bases remained unmatched. CDR1 and CDR2 (germline): DFQATT, SNEGSKA (reference sequence). The CDR3 DNA reads TGCAGTGCACCCGGGACAGGGGGTAGCGAGCAGTACTTC. Residues: CSAPGTGGSEQYF.

V is TRBV28 and J is TRBJ2-5; D possibly corresponds to TRBD2 (7 bases). The V and J ends lost 8 bases and 5 bases respectively, with 12 bases between them. Per germline, CDR1 MDHEN and CDR2 SYDVKM. There are 12 residues in the CDR3. CDR3 bases: TGTGCCAGCGAGGGGGGGCGGGAGACCCAGTACTTC. Its translation: CASEGGRETQYF.

This clonotype was counted at least ten times. This chain connects TRBV18 to TRBJ1-1; TRBD1 matches at 8 bases. CDR1 KGHSH and CDR2 LQKENI come from the germline V gene. This CDR3 spans 13 amino acids. Germline trimming cut 5 bases from V and 4 bases from J; bases unmatched to any gene: 3. The CDR3 spells CASSDGQGTEAFF. In nucleotides, the CDR3 is TGTGCCAGCTCAGATGGACAGGGCACTGAAGCTTTCTTT.

The chain recombines TRBV20-1 with TRBJ1-5, with D unresolved. Germline V CDR1 and CDR2: DFQATT, SNEGSKA (reference sequence). The V end was cut by 6 bases, the J end by 7 bases, with 13 bases between. The CDR3 totals 12 residues. In nucleotides, the CDR3 is TGCAGTGCGAGCAGAGGTGAGCAGCCCCAGCATTTT. Translation: CSASRGEQPQHF.